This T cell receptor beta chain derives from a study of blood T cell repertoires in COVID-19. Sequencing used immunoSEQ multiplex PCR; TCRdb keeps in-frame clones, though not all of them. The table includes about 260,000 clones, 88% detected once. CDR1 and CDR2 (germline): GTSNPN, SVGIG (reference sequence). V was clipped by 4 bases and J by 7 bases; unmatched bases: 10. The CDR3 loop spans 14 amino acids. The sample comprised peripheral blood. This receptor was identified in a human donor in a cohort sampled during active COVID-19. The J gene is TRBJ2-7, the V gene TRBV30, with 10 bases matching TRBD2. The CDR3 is CAWNPAGGPGEQYF. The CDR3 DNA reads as TGTGCCTGGAATCCAGCGGGGGGGCCGGGTGAGCAGTACTTC.